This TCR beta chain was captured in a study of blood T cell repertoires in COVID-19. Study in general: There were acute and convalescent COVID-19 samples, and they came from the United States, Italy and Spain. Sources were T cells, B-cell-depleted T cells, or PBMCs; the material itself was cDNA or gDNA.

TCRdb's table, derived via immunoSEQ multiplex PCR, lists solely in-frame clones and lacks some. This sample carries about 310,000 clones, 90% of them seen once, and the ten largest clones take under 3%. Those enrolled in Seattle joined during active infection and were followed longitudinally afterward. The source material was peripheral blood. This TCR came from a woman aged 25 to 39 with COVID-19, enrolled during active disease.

The CDR3 sequence: CASSLSLTGGFYEQYF. Written as DNA, the CDR3 is TGTGCCAGTAGTTTGTCCCTTACAGGGGGCTTCTACGAGCAGTACTTC. V and J are TRBV19 and TRBJ2-7, with TRBD1 matching over 9 bases. J lost 3 bases, V lost 5 bases, and 11 bases had no gene match. Germline V gene data show CDR1 as LNHDA and CDR2 as SQIVND (reference sequence). This CDR3 is built from 16 residues.